The clone carrying this T cell receptor beta chain was found a few times. Its antigen remains unidentified. TCRdb's copy holds only in-frame clones and misses some; the assay was immunoSEQ multiplex PCR. The sample lists around 150,000 clones, around 93% occurring once. The source of the sample is a study of T cell responses to AZD1222 COVID-19 vaccine. CDR1 is MGHRA and CDR2 is YSYEKL in the germline V gene. With 0 bases removed from V and 8 bases from J, the gap between germline ends came to 17 bases. CDR3 size: 16 residues. Study observations and caveats: Dominant at 160-218 and 743-854, vaccine-associated CD4 TCRs also spanned spike.

Pooled samples include second doses given at about 4 or 12 weeks. V usage is TRBV4-1 and J usage is TRBJ2-1; tentative D call: TRBD2 (5 bases). The sequencing used peripheral blood, collected 28 days after the second AZD1222 dose. This receptor was obtained from an adult who received the AZD1222 COVID-19 vaccine. The CDR3 sequence: CASSQDLTRSFDEQFF. In DNA form, the CDR3 reads TGCGCCAGCAGCCAAGATCTAACTAGGTCGTTCGATGAGCAGTTCTTC.